The entry below describes one TCR beta chain. The target antigen is unknown. Germline and junction disagree at one end, which may indicate a read error. Each donor was healthy, and each was a bone marrow donor. This specimen comes from a study of cytomegalovirus exposure and HLA in healthy donors. Study summary: The study placed about 86% of its 350 to 450 genotyped donors in the Caucasian-associated ancestry cluster.

The CDR3 loop spans 15 amino acids. From germline, CDR1 is SGHDT and CDR2 YYEEEE. PCR employed 60 Vbeta and 13 Jbeta primers. Profiling relied on immunoSEQ multiplex PCR, and the TCRdb table lists in-frame clones only, not all of them. Here the sample spans about 270,000 clones, around 65% being singletons. Whole-study results and caveats: Later, an analysis found that common viral pathogens appeared to be linked with several of the most significant clusters. The study carried out a later analysis of TCR beta sequences. It associated approximately 16,000 of them with specific HLA alleles at a false discovery rate of 0.05.

This TCR derives from a female donor in good health and CMV-seronegative. The chain has TRBV5-6 and TRBJ2-1, with TRBD1 matching 10 bases. Sequenced sample: PBMCs. CDR3 nucleotide sequence: TGTGCCAGCAGCCCCCGGGACAGGGGAATCGATGAGCGGTTCTTC. This encodes CASSPRDRGIDERFF.